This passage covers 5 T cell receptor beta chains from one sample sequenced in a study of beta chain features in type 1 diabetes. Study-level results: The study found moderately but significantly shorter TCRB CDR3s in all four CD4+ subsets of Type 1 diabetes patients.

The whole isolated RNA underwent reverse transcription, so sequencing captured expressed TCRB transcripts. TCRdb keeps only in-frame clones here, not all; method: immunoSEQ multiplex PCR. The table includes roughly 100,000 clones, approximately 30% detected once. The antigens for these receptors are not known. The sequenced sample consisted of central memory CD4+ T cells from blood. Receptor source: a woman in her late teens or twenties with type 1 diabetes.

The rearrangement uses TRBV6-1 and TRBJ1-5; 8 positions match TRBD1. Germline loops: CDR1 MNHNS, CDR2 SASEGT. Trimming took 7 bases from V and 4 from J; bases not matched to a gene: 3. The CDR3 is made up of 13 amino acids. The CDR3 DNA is TGTGCCAGCAACAACAGGGGGAATCAGCCCCAGCATTTT. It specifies CASNNRGNQPQHF.

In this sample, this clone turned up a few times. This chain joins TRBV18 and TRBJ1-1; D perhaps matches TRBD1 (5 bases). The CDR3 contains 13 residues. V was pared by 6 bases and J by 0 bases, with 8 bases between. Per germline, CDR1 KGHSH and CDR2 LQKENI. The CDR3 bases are TGTGCCAGCTCGCAGACAGTGAACACTGAAGCTTTCTTT. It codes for CASSQTVNTEAFF.

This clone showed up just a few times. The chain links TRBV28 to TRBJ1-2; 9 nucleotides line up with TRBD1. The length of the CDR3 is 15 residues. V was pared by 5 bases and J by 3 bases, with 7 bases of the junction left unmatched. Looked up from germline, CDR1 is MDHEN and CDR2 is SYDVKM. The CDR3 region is CASSVGTGSYYGYTF. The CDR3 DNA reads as TGTGCCAGCAGTGTCGGGACAGGGTCCTACTATGGCTACACCTTC.

The CDR3 here is CASSEDRVRETQYF. CDR3 nucleotide sequence: TGTGCCAGCAGCGAAGACAGGGTTCGGGAGACCCAGTACTTC. V gene TRBV7-2 combines with J gene TRBJ2-5; 7 bases are shared with TRBD1. V was pared by 5 bases and J by 5 bases, with 8 bases of the junction left unmatched. This CDR3 has 14 amino acids. Germline CDR1 reads SGHTA; CDR2 reads FQGNSA. Using reference TRBV7-2 and TRBJ2-5 for the parts outside the CDR3, the full variable domain is GAGVSQSPSNKVTEKGKDVELRCDPISGHTALYWYRQSLGQGLEFLIYFQGNSAPDKSGLPSDRFSAERTGGSVSTLTIQRTQQEDSAVYLCASSEDRVRETQYFGPGTRLLVL.

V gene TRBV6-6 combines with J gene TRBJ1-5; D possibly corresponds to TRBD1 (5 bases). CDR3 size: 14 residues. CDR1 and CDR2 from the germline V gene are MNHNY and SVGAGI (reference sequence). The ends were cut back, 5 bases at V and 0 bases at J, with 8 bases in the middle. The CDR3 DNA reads TGTGCCAGCAGTGGCCAGGGTAGCAATCAGCCCCAGCATTTT. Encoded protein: CASSGQGSNQPQHF.